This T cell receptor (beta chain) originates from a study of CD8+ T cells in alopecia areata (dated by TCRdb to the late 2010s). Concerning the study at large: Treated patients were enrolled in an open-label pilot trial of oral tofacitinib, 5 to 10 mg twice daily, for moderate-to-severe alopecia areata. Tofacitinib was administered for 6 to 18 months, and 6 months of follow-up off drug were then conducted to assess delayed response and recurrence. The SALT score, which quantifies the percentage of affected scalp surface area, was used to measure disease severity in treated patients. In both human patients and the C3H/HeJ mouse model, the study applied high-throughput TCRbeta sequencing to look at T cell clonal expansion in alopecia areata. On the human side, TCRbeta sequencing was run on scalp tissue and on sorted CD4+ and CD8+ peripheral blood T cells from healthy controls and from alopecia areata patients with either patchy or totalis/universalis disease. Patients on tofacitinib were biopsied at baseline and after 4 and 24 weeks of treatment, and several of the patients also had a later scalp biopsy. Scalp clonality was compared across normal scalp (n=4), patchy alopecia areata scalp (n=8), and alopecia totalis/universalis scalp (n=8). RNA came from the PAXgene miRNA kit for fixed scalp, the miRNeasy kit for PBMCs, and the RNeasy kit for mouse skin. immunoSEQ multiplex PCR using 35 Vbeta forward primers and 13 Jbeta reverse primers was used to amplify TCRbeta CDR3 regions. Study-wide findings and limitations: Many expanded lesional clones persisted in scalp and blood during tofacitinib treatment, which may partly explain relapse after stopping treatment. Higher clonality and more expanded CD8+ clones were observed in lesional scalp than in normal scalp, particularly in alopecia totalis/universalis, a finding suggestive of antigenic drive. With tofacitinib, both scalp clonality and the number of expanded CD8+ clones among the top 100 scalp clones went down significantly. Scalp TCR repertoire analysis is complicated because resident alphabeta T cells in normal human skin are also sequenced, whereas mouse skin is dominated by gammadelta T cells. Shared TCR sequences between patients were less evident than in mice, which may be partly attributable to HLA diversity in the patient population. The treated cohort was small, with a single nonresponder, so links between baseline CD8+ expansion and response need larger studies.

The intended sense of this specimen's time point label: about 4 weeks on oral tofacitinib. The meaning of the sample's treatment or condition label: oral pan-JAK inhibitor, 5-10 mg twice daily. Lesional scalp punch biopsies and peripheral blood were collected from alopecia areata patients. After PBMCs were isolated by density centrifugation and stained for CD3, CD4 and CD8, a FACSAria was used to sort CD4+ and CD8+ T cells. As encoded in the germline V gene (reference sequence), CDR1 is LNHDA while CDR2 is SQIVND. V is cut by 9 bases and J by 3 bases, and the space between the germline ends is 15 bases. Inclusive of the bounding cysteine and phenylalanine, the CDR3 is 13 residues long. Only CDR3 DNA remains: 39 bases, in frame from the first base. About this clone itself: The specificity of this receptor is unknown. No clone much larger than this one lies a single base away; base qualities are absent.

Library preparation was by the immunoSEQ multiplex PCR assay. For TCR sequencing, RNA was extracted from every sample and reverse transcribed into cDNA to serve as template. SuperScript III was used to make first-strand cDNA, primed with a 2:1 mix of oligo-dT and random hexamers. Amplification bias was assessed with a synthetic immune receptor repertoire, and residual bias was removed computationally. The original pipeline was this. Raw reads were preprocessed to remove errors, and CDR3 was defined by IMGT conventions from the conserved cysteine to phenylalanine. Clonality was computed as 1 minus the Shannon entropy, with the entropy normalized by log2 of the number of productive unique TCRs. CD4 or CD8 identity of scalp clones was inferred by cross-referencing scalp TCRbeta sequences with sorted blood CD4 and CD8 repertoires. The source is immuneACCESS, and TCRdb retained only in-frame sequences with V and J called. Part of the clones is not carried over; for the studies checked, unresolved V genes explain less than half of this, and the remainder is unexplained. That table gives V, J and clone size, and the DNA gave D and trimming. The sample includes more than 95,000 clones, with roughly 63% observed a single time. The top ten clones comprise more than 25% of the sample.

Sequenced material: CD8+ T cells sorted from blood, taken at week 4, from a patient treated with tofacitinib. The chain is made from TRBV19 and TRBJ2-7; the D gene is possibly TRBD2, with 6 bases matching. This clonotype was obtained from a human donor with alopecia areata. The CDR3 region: CASSVGSGYEQYF. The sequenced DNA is TGTGCCAGCTCGGTGGGTAGCGGCTACGAGCAGTACTTC.